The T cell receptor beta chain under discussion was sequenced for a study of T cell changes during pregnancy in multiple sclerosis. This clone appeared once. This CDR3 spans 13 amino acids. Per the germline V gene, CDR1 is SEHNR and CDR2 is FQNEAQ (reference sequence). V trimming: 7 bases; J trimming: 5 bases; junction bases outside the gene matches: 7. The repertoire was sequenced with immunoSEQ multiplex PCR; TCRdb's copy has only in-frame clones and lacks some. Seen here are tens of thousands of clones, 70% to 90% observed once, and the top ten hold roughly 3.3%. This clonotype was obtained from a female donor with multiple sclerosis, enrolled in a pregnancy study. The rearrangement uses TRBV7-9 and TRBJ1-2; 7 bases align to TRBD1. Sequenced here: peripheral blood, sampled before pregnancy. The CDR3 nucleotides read TGTGCCAGCACCCACGGACAGGATTATGGCTACACCTTC. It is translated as CASTHGQDYGYTF.